Here is one T cell receptor (beta chain) with its context. Antigen specificity is unknown. The data were obtained in a study of OX40 agonist ivuxolimab in advanced cancers. The study's findings and limits: More expanded clones were seen, on average, in CD8+ T cells than in CD4+. Certain nonresponders likewise exhibited a low normalized T-cell clonal expansion.

TCRdb's table, derived via immunoSEQ multiplex PCR, lists solely in-frame clones and lacks some. Of nearly 90,000 clones in the sample, around nine tenths were seen once. Trimming removed 4 bases from V and 5 bases from J; junction bases left unmatched: 11. Germline V CDR1 and CDR2: SGHDT, YYEEEE. The CDR3 contains 15 residues. The clonotype originates from an adult with an advanced solid tumor such as melanoma, head and neck, liver or kidney cancer. The chain joins TRBV5-6 to TRBJ1-2; 7 bases fit TRBD1. This specimen consisted of CD4+ or CD8+ T cells sorted from blood, obtained in a trial of the OX40 agonist ivuxolimab. CDR3 loop: CASSGRGQRSYGYTF. The CDR3, as DNA: TGTGCCAGCAGCGGCAGGGGACAGAGGTCTTATGGCTACACCTTC.